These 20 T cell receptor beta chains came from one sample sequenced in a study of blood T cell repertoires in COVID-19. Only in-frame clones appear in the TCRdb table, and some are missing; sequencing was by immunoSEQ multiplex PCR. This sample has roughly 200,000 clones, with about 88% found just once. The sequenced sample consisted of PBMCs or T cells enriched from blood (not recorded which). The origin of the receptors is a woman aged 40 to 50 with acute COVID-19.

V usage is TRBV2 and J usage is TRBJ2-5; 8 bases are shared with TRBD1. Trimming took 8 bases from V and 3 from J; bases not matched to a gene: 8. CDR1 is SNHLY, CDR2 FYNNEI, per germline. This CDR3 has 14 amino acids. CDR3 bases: TGTGCCAGCTCGGACAGGGCCGTTGAAGAGACCCAGTACTTC. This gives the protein CASSDRAVEETQYF.

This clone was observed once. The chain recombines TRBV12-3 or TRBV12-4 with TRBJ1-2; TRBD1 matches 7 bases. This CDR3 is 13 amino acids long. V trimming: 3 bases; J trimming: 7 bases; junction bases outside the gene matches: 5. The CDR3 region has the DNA TGTGCCAGCAGTTTCCGTACAGGGGTTGGCTACACCTTC. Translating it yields CASSFRTGVGYTF.

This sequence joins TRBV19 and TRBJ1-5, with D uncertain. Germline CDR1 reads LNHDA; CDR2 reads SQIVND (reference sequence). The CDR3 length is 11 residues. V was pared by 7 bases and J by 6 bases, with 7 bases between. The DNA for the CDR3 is TGTGCCAGTACGACACGTCAGCCCCAGCATTTT. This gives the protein CASTTRQPQHF.

CDR3 sequence: CASSYEVVATAFMNTEAFF. The DNA for the CDR3 is TGTGCCAGCAGTTACGAGGTAGTCGCGACAGCCTTCATGAACACTGAAGCTTTCTTT. The chain is built from TRBV6-2 or TRBV6-3 and TRBJ1-1; tentatively, D is TRBD1 (5 bases). The CDR3 consists of 19 residues. Looked up from germline, CDR1 is MNHEY and CDR2 is SVGEGT. V lost 2 bases and J 0 bases, leaving 22 bases between the germline ends.

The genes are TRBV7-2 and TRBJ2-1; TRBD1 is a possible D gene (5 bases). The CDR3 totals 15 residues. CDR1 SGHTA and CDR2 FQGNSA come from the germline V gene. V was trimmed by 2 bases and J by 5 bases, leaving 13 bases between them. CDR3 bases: TGTGCCAGCAGCTTAATTCATCAAGGGGACAATGAGCAGTTCTTC. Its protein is CASSLIHQGDNEQFF.

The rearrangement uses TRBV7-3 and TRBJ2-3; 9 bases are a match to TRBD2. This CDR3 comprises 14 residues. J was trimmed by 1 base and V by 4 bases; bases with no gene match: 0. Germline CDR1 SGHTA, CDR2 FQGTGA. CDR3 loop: CASSSSGGTDTQYF. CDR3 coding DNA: TGTGCCAGCAGCTCTAGCGGGGGCACAGATACGCAGTATTTT. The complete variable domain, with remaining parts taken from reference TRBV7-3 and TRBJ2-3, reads GAGVSQTPSNKVTEKGKYVELRCDPISGHTALYWYRQSLGQGPEFLIYFQGTGAADDSGLPNDRFFAVRPEGSVSTLKIQRTERGDSAVYLCASSSSGGTDTQYFGPGTRLTVL.

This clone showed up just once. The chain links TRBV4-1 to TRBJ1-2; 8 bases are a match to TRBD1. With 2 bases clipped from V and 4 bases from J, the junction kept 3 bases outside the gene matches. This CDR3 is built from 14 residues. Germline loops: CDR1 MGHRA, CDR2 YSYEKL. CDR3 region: CASSQSTGAYGYTF. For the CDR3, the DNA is TGCGCCAGCAGCCAATCGACAGGGGCCTATGGCTACACCTTC.

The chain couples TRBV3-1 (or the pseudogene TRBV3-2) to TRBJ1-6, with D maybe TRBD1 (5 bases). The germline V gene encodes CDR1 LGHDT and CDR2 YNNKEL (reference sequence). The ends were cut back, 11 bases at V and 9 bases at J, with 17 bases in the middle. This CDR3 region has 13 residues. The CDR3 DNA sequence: TGTGCCTCCGGGGGGGTGGCTGGTTCACCCCTCCACTTT. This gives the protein CASGGVAGSPLHF.

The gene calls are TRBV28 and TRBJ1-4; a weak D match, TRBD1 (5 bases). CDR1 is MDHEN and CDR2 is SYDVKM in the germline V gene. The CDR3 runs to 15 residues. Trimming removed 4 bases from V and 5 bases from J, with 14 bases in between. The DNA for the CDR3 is TGTGCCAGCAGTTCATCGTGGGGCAGCAATGAAAAACTGTTTTTT. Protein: CASSSSWGSNEKLFF.

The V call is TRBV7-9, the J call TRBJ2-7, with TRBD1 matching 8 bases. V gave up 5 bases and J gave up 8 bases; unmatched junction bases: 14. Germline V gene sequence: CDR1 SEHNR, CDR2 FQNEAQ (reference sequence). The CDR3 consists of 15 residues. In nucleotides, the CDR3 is TGTGCCAGCAGCCTAACGGGACAGGTGCTCTCCCAGCAGTACTTC. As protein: CASSLTGQVLSQQYF.

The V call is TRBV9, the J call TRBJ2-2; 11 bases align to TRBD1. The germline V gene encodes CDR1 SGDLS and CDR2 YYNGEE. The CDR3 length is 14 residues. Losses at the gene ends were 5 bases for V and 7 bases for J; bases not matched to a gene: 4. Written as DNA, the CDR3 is TGTGCCAGCAGAGGACAGGGGGCCTACGGGGAGCTGTTTTTT. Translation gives CASRGQGAYGELFF.

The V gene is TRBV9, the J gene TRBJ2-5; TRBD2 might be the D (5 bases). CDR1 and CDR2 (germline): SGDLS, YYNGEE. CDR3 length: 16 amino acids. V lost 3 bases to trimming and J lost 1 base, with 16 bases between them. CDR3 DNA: TGTGCCAGCAGCGCTCCGCCGGTCGGGGTCCAAGAGACCCAGTACTTC. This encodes CASSAPPVGVQETQYF. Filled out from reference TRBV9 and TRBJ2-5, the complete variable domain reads DSGVTQTPKHLITATGQRVTLRCSPRSGDLSVYWYQQSLDQGLQFLIQYYNGEERAKGNILERFSAQQFPDLHSELNLSSLELGDSALYFCASSAPPVGVQETQYFGPGTRLLVL.

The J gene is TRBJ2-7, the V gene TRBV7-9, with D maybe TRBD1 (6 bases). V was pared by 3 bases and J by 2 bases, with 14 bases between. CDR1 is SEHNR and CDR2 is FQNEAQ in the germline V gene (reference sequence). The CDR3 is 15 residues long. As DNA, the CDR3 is TGTGCCAGCAGCTTCTATCGACAGGACCCCTACGAGCAGTACTTC. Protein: CASSFYRQDPYEQYF.

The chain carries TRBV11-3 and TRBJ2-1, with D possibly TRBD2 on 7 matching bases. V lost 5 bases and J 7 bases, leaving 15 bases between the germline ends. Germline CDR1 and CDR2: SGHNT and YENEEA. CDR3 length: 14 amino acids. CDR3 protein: CASSAGGPLNEQFF. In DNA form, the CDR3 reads TGTGCCAGCAGCGCCGGGGGGCCTTTGAATGAGCAGTTCTTC.

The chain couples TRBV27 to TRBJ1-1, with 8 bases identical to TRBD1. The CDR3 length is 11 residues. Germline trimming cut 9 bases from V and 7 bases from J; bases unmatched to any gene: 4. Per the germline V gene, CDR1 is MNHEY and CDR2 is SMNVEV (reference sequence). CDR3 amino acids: CASWTGIEAFF. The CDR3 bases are TGTGCCAGTTGGACAGGGATTGAAGCTTTCTTT.

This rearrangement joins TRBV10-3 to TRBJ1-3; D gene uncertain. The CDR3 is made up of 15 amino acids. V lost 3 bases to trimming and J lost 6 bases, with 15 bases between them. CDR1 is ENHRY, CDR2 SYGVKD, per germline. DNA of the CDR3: TGTGCCATCAGTGACTACCACCCTCCTGTAAACACCATATATTTT. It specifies CAISDYHPPVNTIYF.

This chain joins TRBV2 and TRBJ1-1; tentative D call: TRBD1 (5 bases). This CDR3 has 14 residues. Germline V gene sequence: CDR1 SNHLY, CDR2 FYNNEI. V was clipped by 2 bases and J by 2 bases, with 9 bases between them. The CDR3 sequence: CASSESTDNTEAFF. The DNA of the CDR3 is TGTGCCAGCAGTGAATCGACAGATAACACTGAAGCTTTCTTT.

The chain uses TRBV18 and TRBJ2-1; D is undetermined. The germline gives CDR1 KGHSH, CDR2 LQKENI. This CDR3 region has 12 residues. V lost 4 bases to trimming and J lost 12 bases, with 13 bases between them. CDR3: CASSHPGSGQFF. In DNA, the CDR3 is TGTGCCAGCTCACACCCCGGTAGTGGGCAGTTCTTC.

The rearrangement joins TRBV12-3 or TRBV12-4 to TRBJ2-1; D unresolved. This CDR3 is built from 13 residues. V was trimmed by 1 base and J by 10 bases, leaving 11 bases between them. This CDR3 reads CASSLGPQLEQFF. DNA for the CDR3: TGTGCCAGCAGTTTAGGGCCACAGCTGGAGCAGTTCTTC.

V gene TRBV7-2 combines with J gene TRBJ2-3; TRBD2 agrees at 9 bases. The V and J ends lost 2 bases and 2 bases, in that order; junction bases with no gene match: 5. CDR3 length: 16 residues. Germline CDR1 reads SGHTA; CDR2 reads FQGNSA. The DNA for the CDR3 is TGTGCCAGCAGCTTAATTGCGGGAGGGTCCACAGATACGCAGTATTTT. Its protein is CASSLIAGGSTDTQYF.